The 13 T cell receptor beta chains given below trace back to one sample, sequenced in a study of cytotoxic CD8 clonotypes in ibrutinib-treated CLL. TCRdb's copy holds only in-frame clones and misses some; the assay was immunoSEQ multiplex PCR. The repertoire has around 70,000 clones, 75% to 90% of them found once; the top ten carry less than 45%. The specimen was PBMCs, collected after 24 months of ibrutinib treatment. All receptors derive from a human donor with chronic lymphocytic leukemia.

J is TRBJ2-2 and V is TRBV18; D not certain. Germline lookup yields CDR1 KGHSH and CDR2 LQKENI. Trimming pared 2 bases from V and 7 bases from J, leaving 2 bases between. The CDR3 sequence is 11 residues long. The CDR3 nucleotides are TGTGCCAGCTCACCAGGCGGGGAGCTGTTTTTT. As protein: CASSPGGELFF.

CDR3: CASGRTSNEQYF. The CDR3 DNA is TGTGCCAGCGGGAGGACAAGCAACGAGCAGTACTTC. The V and J genes are TRBV6-5 and TRBJ2-7, with a tentative D call TRBD2 (6 bases). Germline CDR1 is MNHEY and CDR2 is SVGAGI. The CDR3 has 12 residues. V lost 8 bases to trimming and J lost 5 bases, with 13 bases between them.

The DNA for the CDR3 is TGTGCCAGCAGCGGGGGGACAAATAATTCACCCCTCCACTTT. Translating it yields CASSGGTNNSPLHF. This chain connects TRBV6-4 to TRBJ1-6; possible D gene TRBD1, 6 bases. The CDR3 sequence is 14 residues long. Deletions cut 6 bases from V and 5 bases from J, with 11 bases between. CDR1 MRHNA and CDR2 SNTAGT come from the germline V gene.

This clone was counted once. The chain couples TRBV29-1 to TRBJ2-4, with D perhaps TRBD1 (6 bases). V was shortened by 5 bases and J by 0 bases, with 8 bases between the two germline ends. Germline CDR1 reads SQVTM; CDR2 reads ANQGSEA. The CDR3 has 13 residues. The DNA of the CDR3 is TGCAGCGTTCGCAGGGGAGCCAAAAACATTCAGTACTTC. This encodes CSVRRGAKNIQYF.

This clone was observed a few times. J is TRBJ2-2 and V is TRBV7-6, with a tentative D call TRBD2 (6 bases). Germline V gene lookup returns CDR1 SGHVS and CDR2 FNYEAQ. V dropped 5 bases and J dropped 0 bases, with 10 bases sitting between them. The CDR3 spans 15 residues. The CDR3 DNA sequence: TGTGCCAGCAGCATCCGCGGGACGAACACCGGGGAGCTGTTTTTT. Protein sequence: CASSIRGTNTGELFF.

The J gene is TRBJ1-1, the V gene TRBV18; D possibly corresponds to TRBD1 (5 bases). This CDR3 is 15 amino acids long. V lost 2 bases to trimming and J lost 3 bases, with 13 bases between them. The germline CDR1 and CDR2 sequences are KGHSH and LQKENI. CDR3 nucleotides: TGTGCCAGCTCACCAATACCAGGGAGACACACTGAAGCTTTCTTT. Translation: CASSPIPGRHTEAFF.

The sample holds a few counts of this clone. The chain employs TRBV30 and TRBJ2-3; 7 positions agree with TRBD2. This CDR3 contains 13 residues. V shed 6 bases, J shed 2 bases, and the junction held 5 bases outside the gene matches. CDR1 and CDR2 (germline): GTSNPN, SVGIG (reference sequence). The CDR3: CACGAGLTDTQYF. Written as DNA, the CDR3 is TGTGCCTGTGGAGCGGGACTCACAGATACGCAGTATTTT.

This sequence joins TRBV4-3 and TRBJ2-3, with no clear D. The ends were cut back, 0 bases at V and 6 bases at J, with 13 bases in the middle. Germline-derived CDR1 and CDR2 are LGHNA and YSLEER. The CDR3 loop spans 15 amino acids. The CDR3 here is CASSQDMTHSDTQYF. In DNA form, the CDR3 reads TGCGCCAGCAGCCAAGATATGACTCACTCGGATACGCAGTATTTT.

This rearrangement joins TRBV27 to TRBJ1-2; D possibly corresponds to TRBD1 (5 bases). The germline gives CDR1 MNHEY, CDR2 SMNVEV (reference sequence). V was clipped by 0 bases and J by 4 bases, with 12 bases between them. The CDR3 totals 15 residues. The chain's CDR3 is CASSLSGTRGYGYTF. CDR3 coding DNA: TGTGCCAGCAGTTTATCGGGGACGAGGGGCTATGGCTACACCTTC.

The chain couples TRBV7-8 to TRBJ2-3; D ambiguous. The CDR3 has 16 amino acids. The germline CDR1 and CDR2 sequences are SGHVS and FQNEAQ. Trimming took off 6 bases at V and 5 bases at J, with 21 bases between the two ends. The CDR3 nucleotides are TGTGCCAGCAGTCCCCTTGTAAGGATTACTGGAGATACGCAGTATTTT. It is translated as CASSPLVRITGDTQYF. Full variable domain (missing parts from reference TRBV7-8 and TRBJ2-3): GAGVSQSPRYKVAKRGQDVALRCDPISGHVSLFWYQQALGQGPEFLTYFQNEAQLDKSGLPSDRFFAERPEGSVSTLKIQRTQQEDSAVYLCASSPLVRITGDTQYFGPGTRLTVL.

This chain uses TRBV7-9 with TRBJ1-1; D might be TRBD1 (5 bases). V dropped 1 base and J dropped 1 base, with 10 bases sitting between them. CDR3 length: 15 amino acids. The germline CDR1 and CDR2 sequences are SEHNR and FQNEAQ (reference sequence). CDR3 sequence: CASSLGRVPNTEAFF. CDR3 in DNA: TGTGCCAGCAGCTTAGGCAGGGTCCCGAACACTGAAGCTTTCTTT.

J is TRBJ1-5 and V is TRBV18; 7 bases fit TRBD1. CDR1 is KGHSH, CDR2 LQKENI, per germline. With V trimmed by 6 bases and J by 4 bases, 3 bases remained unmatched. The CDR3 extends over 13 amino acids. The CDR3 here is CASSGDSNQPQHF. CDR3 nucleotides: TGTGCCAGCTCCGGGGACAGTAATCAGCCCCAGCATTTT.

This clone is a singleton in its sample. The genes are TRBV18 and TRBJ2-2; D is unclear. The CDR3 sequence is 12 residues long. The germline V and J ends were trimmed by 3 bases and 7 bases, with 6 bases remaining between them. The germline gives CDR1 KGHSH, CDR2 LQKENI. The CDR3 DNA reads TGTGCCAGCTCACCCCTACACGGGGAGCTGTTTTTT. Protein product: CASSPLHGELFF.